These 31 T cell receptor beta chains originate from one sample sequenced in a study of shared clonotypes between healthy human individuals. Sequencing was performed with immunoSEQ multiplex PCR; in TCRdb, only in-frame clones are kept and a portion is missing. The sample shows 700,000 or so clones, about two thirds of them seen only once. Material: memory CD4+ T cells sorted from blood. Specified subset: CD45RA-negative fraction. The receptors were gathered from a woman aged 30 to 39 in good health.

The V call is TRBV6-1, the J call TRBJ2-7; 13 nucleotides agree with TRBD2. Germline CDR1 reads MNHNS; CDR2 reads SASEGT. There are 15 residues in the CDR3. V trimming: 3 bases; J trimming: 4 bases; junction bases outside the gene matches: 3. The CDR3 DNA reads TGTGCCAGCAGTGACGGACTAGCGGGAGCATACGAGCAGTACTTC. It is translated as CASSDGLAGAYEQYF.

This clone has a handful of counts. The gene calls are TRBV19 and TRBJ1-5; D unclear. This CDR3 has 14 amino acids. The ends were cut back, 9 bases at V and 0 bases at J, with 12 bases in the middle. Germline V gene data show CDR1 as LNHDA and CDR2 as SQIVND (reference sequence). CDR3 region: CASGGRYSNQPQHF. The CDR3 nucleotides read TGTGCCAGCGGTGGACGTTATAGCAATCAGCCCCAGCATTTT. Variable domain in full (rest from reference TRBV19 and TRBJ1-5): DGGITQSPKYLFRKEGQNVTLSCEQNLNHDAMYWYRQDPGQGLRLIYYSQIVNDFQKGDIAEGYSVSREKKESFPLTVTSAQKNPTAFYLCASGGRYSNQPQHFGDGTRLSIL.

The rearrangement uses TRBV11-2 and TRBJ2-1, with a possible D match to TRBD1 (6 bases). CDR1 is SGHAT, CDR2 FQNNGV, per germline. The V and J ends lost 6 bases and 1 base respectively, with 19 bases between them. CDR3 length: 17 residues. The CDR3 coding sequence is TGTGCCAGCAGACAGGCCATTGGGGGCTTTTCCTACAATGAGCAGTTCTTC. Amino acids: CASRQAIGGFSYNEQFF.

The CDR3 loop is CASSQDPPSLSTDTQYF. The CDR3 DNA sequence: TGCGCCAGCAGCCAAGATCCCCCGTCCTTAAGCACAGATACGCAGTATTTT. The rearrangement uses TRBV4-1 and TRBJ2-3; D not certain. Germline assignment: CDR1 MGHRA and CDR2 YSYEKL. There are 17 residues in the CDR3. Trimming left V 0 bases short and J 0 bases short, with 13 bases between.

The chain carries TRBV7-2 and TRBJ1-1; possible D gene TRBD1, 6 bases. Trimming pared 8 bases from V and 6 bases from J, leaving 13 bases between. The germline V gene has CDR1 SGHTA and CDR2 FQGNSA. This CDR3 contains 12 residues. Here the CDR3 DNA reads TGTGCCAGCGGCAACACAGGGCCTGAAGCTTTCTTT. Translation: CASGNTGPEAFF.

This clone was observed once. The chain is built from TRBV14 and TRBJ2-3; the match to TRBD1 covers 8 bases. The CDR3 extends over 16 amino acids. Germline assignment: CDR1 SGHDN and CDR2 FVKESK. Trimming at V came to 4 bases and at J to 1 base, leaving 7 bases not matched to a gene. The CDR3 here is CASSPRTGRGTDTQYF. In DNA form, the CDR3 reads TGTGCCAGCAGCCCCCGGACAGGGCGAGGCACAGATACGCAGTATTTT. The complete variable domain, with remaining parts taken from reference TRBV14 and TRBJ2-3, reads EAGVTQFPSHSVIEKGQTVTLRCDPISGHDNLYWYRRVMGKEIKFLLHFVKESKQDESGMPNNRFLAERTGGTYSTLKVQPAELEDSGVYFCASSPRTGRGTDTQYFGPGTRLTVL.

This chain connects TRBV5-1 to TRBJ2-1; D perhaps matches TRBD1 (6 bases). Germline V gene sequence: CDR1 SGHRS, CDR2 YFSETQ. The CDR3 has 17 amino acids. V shed 4 bases and J shed 1 base, with 18 bases lying between them. The CDR3 DNA is TGCGCCAGCAGCAGATCCGGGACACGTGCTTCCTACAATGAGCAGTTCTTC. This translates into CASSRSGTRASYNEQFF. Using reference TRBV5-1 and TRBJ2-1 for the parts outside the CDR3, the full variable domain is KAGVTQTPRYLIKTRGQQVTLSCSPISGHRSVSWYQQTPGQGLQFLFEYFSETQRNKGNFPGRFSGRQFSNSRSEMNVSTLELGDSALYLCASSRSGTRASYNEQFFGPGTRLTVL.

A word on this clone: The same CDR3 also results from other DNA sequences found in this sample. V and J are TRBV20-1 and TRBJ2-1, with unresolved D. The length of the CDR3 is 10 residues. Germline loops: CDR1 DFQATT, CDR2 SNEGSKA (reference sequence). Trimming cost V 3 bases and J 5 bases, with 2 bases left between them. As DNA, the CDR3 is TGCAGTGCTAGGAACAATGAGCAGTTCTTC. This sequence encodes CSARNNEQFF.

The chain combines TRBV4-1 with TRBJ2-1; 10 positions match TRBD2. The junction had 18 bases not matched to a gene; V was cut back by 3 bases and J by 7 bases. Germline V gives CDR1 MGHRA, CDR2 YSYEKL. CDR3 length equals 19 residues. CDR3: CASSHPGLAEGWGKNEQFF. CDR3 DNA: TGCGCCAGCAGCCACCCCGGACTAGCGGAGGGCTGGGGAAAAAATGAGCAGTTCTTC.

The V call is TRBV28, the J call TRBJ1-1; the D gene is possibly TRBD1 (6 bases). Trimming pared 3 bases from V and 7 bases from J, leaving 9 bases between. Per the germline V gene, CDR1 is MDHEN and CDR2 is SYDVKM. The CDR3 spans 12 residues. CDR3 amino acids: CASSFPRGEAFF. CDR3 bases: TGTGCCAGCAGTTTCCCCAGGGGTGAAGCTTTCTTT.

The V gene is TRBV19, the J gene TRBJ1-2; D is undetermined. Looked up from germline, CDR1 is LNHDA and CDR2 is SQIVND (reference sequence). CDR3 size: 15 residues. Trimming took off 10 bases at V and 5 bases at J, with 23 bases between the two ends. CDR3 in amino acids: CATRVSDRRAYGYTF. The CDR3 bases are TGTGCCACCCGAGTTAGCGACCGGAGGGCGTATGGCTACACCTTC.

The CDR3 reads CASKEGADYGYTF. The CDR3 DNA reads TGTGCCAGCAAGGAGGGCGCGGACTATGGCTACACCTTC. The rearrangement uses TRBV28 and TRBJ1-2; D is unresolved. From germline, CDR1 is MDHEN and CDR2 SYDVKM. There are 13 residues in the CDR3. The V end lost 7 bases, the J end lost 3 bases, and 12 bases lay between the germline ends.

The table lists this clone with many counts. The CDR3 protein is CASSSDSGSGNTIYF. The CDR3 nucleotides are TGCGCCAGCAGCTCGGACAGCGGTTCTGGAAACACCATATATTTT. The chain joins TRBV5-1 to TRBJ1-3; perhaps TRBD1 as D (6 bases). The V and J ends lost 3 bases and 1 base respectively, with 11 bases between them. The germline gives CDR1 SGHRS, CDR2 YFSETQ. The CDR3 covers 15 residues.

The chain carries TRBV10-1 and TRBJ2-2; D is perhaps TRBD1 (5 bases). The ends were cut back, 6 bases at V and 1 base at J, with 9 bases in the middle. In germline, CDR1 is WNHNN, CDR2 SYGVQD (reference sequence). The CDR3 extends over 14 amino acids. CDR3 in DNA: TGCGCCAGCAGCAGAGGACAGAACACCGGGGAGCTGTTTTTT. It specifies CASSRGQNTGELFF.

The CDR3 DNA reads TGTGCCAGCAGCCAAGATGGGCTAGCGGGAGCAAATGAGCAGTTCTTC. It encodes CASSQDGLAGANEQFF. The chain recombines TRBV21-1 with TRBJ2-1; TRBD2, the table's D call, lacks a check against the DNA. TRBV21-1 is noted as a pseudogene. The CDR3 totals 16 residues.

As to this clone: Within the sample, other DNA sequences also encode this same CDR3. The rearrangement uses TRBV5-1 and TRBJ1-1; D is ambiguous. Trimming removed 0 bases at V and 2 bases at J, with 8 bases between. This CDR3 has 14 residues. Per germline, CDR1 SGHRS and CDR2 YFSETQ. The CDR3 spells CASSLGAGNTEAFF. CDR3 bases: TGCGCCAGCAGCTTGGGTGCAGGCAACACTGAAGCTTTCTTT.

With respect to this clone: With a far larger clone one base away, a read error is the likely cause. Distinct nucleotide sequences in the sample also encode this CDR3. The chain has TRBV19 and TRBJ2-5; weak D call: TRBD1 (6 bases). This CDR3 comprises 16 residues. V lost 4 bases, J lost 6 bases, and 21 bases lay in between. Germline CDR1 reads LNHDA; CDR2 reads SQIVND (reference sequence). The CDR3 nucleotides are TGTGCCAGTAGTACAGGGGCAGGAGGTAACGTAAAGACCCAGTACTTC. The encoded protein is CASSTGAGGNVKTQYF. The full variable domain, with the rest looked up from reference TRBV19 and TRBJ2-5, is DGGITQSPKYLFRKEGQNVTLSCEQNLNHDAMYWYRQDPGQGLRLIYYSQIVNDFQKGDIAEGYSVSREKKESFPLTVTSAQKNPTAFYLCASSTGAGGNVKTQYFGPGTRLLVL.

This sequence joins TRBV30 and TRBJ2-5; 7 nucleotides align to TRBD2. Germline values: CDR1 GTSNPN, CDR2 SVGIG (reference sequence). CDR3 length: 15 residues. Trimming took 0 bases from V and 2 from J; bases not matched to a gene: 6. DNA for the CDR3: TGTGCCTGGAGTGTATCCCTAGCGGCACAAGAGACCCAGTACTTC. This encodes CAWSVSLAAQETQYF.

The V call is TRBV11-2, the J call TRBJ1-1, with D tentatively TRBD1 (5 bases). V shed 3 bases and J shed 3 bases, with 11 bases lying between them. The CDR3 is made up of 14 amino acids. Looked up from germline, CDR1 is SGHAT and CDR2 is FQNNGV. CDR3 DNA sequence: TGTGCCAGCAGCTTCTGGGGCCCCGACACTGAAGCTTTCTTT. Protein product: CASSFWGPDTEAFF. The full variable domain, with the rest looked up from reference TRBV11-2 and TRBJ1-1, is EAGVAQSPRYKIIEKRQSVAFWCNPISGHATLYWYQQILGQGPKLLIQFQNNGVVDDSQLPKDRFSAERLKGVDSTLKIQPAKLEDSAVYLCASSFWGPDTEAFFGQGTRLTVV.

The rearrangement uses TRBV5-1 and TRBJ2-3; D unresolved. Per the germline V gene, CDR1 is SGHRS and CDR2 is YFSETQ. V was clipped by 0 bases and J by 4 bases, with 6 bases between them. The CDR3 extends over 13 amino acids. The CDR3 region is CASSLEKADTQYF. The CDR3 coding sequence is TGCGCCAGCAGCTTGGAGAAGGCAGATACGCAGTATTTT.

This clone occurred many times. The genes are TRBV19 and TRBJ1-4; D gene unclear. CDR1 is LNHDA, CDR2 SQIVND, per germline (reference sequence). The CDR3 has 12 amino acids. Deletions cut 7 bases from V and 7 bases from J, with 10 bases between. CDR3 residues: CASTLGGEKLFF. The CDR3 nucleotides are TGTGCCAGTACCTTGGGCGGTGAAAAACTGTTTTTT.

The J gene is TRBJ2-5, the V gene TRBV11-2, with TRBD2 as a possible D gene (5 bases). The CDR3 length is 15 residues. Germline assignment: CDR1 SGHAT and CDR2 FQNNGV. Deletions cut 0 bases from V and 5 bases from J, with 13 bases between. CDR3 sequence reads: CASSLDVEDLETQYF. In DNA form, the CDR3 reads TGTGCCAGCAGCTTAGATGTGGAGGACTTGGAGACCCAGTACTTC.

The rearrangement links TRBV19 to TRBJ2-1; the D is unclear. The CDR3 contains 15 residues. The V and J ends lost 0 bases and 7 bases respectively, with 13 bases between them. Germline CDR1 LNHDA, CDR2 SQIVND (reference sequence). CDR3 region: CASSIDPLRQNEQFF. The CDR3, as DNA: TGTGCCAGTAGTATAGATCCCCTGAGGCAAAATGAGCAGTTCTTC.

CDR3 sequence: CASRTGTGVEQYF. The CDR3 DNA reads TGTGCCAGCAGGACAGGGACAGGGGTCGAGCAGTACTTC. The chain recombines TRBV6-1 with TRBJ2-7; TRBD1 agrees at 10 bases. The CDR3 covers 13 residues. J lost 6 bases, V lost 6 bases, and 5 bases had no gene match. Germline assignment: CDR1 MNHNS and CDR2 SASEGT.

To note about this clone: Other DNA sequences in this specimen translate into the identical CDR3. This rearrangement joins TRBV28 to TRBJ2-7; D unresolved. This CDR3 is 12 amino acids long. CDR1 and CDR2 from the germline V gene are MDHEN and SYDVKM. Between the trimmed V and J ends, which lost 2 bases and 1 base, there was a span of 3 bases. The CDR3 DNA follows: TGTGCCAGCAGTTTAGAATCCTACGAGCAGTACTTC. Translated: CASSLESYEQYF.

The rearrangement links TRBV5-1 to TRBJ1-2; D remains unclear. The CDR3 sequence is 13 residues long. Germline CDR1 reads SGHRS; CDR2 reads YFSETQ. Trimming cost V 3 bases and J 8 bases, with 14 bases left between them. CDR3 nucleotides: TGCGCCAGCAGCTCCGACGGAGACAACGGCTACACCTTC. It codes for CASSSDGDNGYTF. The complete variable domain, with remaining parts taken from reference TRBV5-1 and TRBJ1-2, reads KAGVTQTPRYLIKTRGQQVTLSCSPISGHRSVSWYQQTPGQGLQFLFEYFSETQRNKGNFPGRFSGRQFSNSRSEMNVSTLELGDSALYLCASSSDGDNGYTFGSGTRLTVV.

V and J are TRBV7-3 and TRBJ1-5; 7 nucleotides align to TRBD1. V lost 5 bases to trimming and J lost 1 base; unmatched junction nucleotides: 14. CDR3 length equals 18 residues. CDR1 is SGHTA and CDR2 is FQGTGA in the germline V gene. CDR3 in DNA: TGTGCCAGCAGCCAACAAACAGGGGAGAGTCGGAGCAATCAGCCCCAGCATTTT. This translates into CASSQQTGESRSNQPQHF.

This clone was found a few times. Other DNA sequences in this specimen translate into the identical CDR3. The chain recombines TRBV5-1 with TRBJ1-4; D remains unclear. The CDR3 is 14 amino acids. Trimming removed 0 bases from V and 4 bases from J, with 7 bases in between. Looked up from germline, CDR1 is SGHRS and CDR2 is YFSETQ. This chain's CDR3 is CASSLVGYNEKLFF. Written as DNA, the CDR3 is TGCGCCAGCAGCTTGGTCGGATATAATGAAAAACTGTTTTTT.

This clone appeared a few times. This chain uses TRBV11-2 with TRBJ2-1; D may match TRBD1 or TRBD2 (6 bases each). Germline V gives CDR1 SGHAT, CDR2 FQNNGV. The CDR3 runs to 14 residues. The V end was cut by 1 base, the J end by 7 bases, with 11 bases between. CDR3 sequence: CASSLVGGRNEQFF. The CDR3 bases are TGTGCCAGCAGCTTAGTAGGGGGGAGAAATGAGCAGTTCTTC. The full variable domain, with the rest looked up from reference TRBV11-2 and TRBJ2-1, is EAGVAQSPRYKIIEKRQSVAFWCNPISGHATLYWYQQILGQGPKLLIQFQNNGVVDDSQLPKDRFSAERLKGVDSTLKIQPAKLEDSAVYLCASSLVGGRNEQFFGPGTRLTVL.

Only one count was recorded for this clone. The genes are TRBV7-9 and TRBJ1-3; D not resolved. Per germline, CDR1 SEHNR and CDR2 FQNEAQ (reference sequence). The CDR3 contains 16 residues. Trimming shortened V by 1 base and J by 4 bases, and 14 bases separated the two germline ends. The CDR3 nucleotides read TGTGCCAGCAGCTTAGTTCCGGGTAATTCAGGAAACACCATATATTTT. Translation gives CASSLVPGNSGNTIYF.

V is TRBV11-2 and J is TRBJ1-2; 7 positions agree with TRBD1. The CDR3 runs 13 residues. Germline V gene lookup returns CDR1 SGHAT and CDR2 FQNNGV. V was clipped by 1 base and J by 8 bases; unmatched bases: 4. The CDR3: CASSLGTGWGYTF. The CDR3, as DNA: TGTGCCAGCAGCTTAGGGACAGGTTGGGGCTACACCTTC.